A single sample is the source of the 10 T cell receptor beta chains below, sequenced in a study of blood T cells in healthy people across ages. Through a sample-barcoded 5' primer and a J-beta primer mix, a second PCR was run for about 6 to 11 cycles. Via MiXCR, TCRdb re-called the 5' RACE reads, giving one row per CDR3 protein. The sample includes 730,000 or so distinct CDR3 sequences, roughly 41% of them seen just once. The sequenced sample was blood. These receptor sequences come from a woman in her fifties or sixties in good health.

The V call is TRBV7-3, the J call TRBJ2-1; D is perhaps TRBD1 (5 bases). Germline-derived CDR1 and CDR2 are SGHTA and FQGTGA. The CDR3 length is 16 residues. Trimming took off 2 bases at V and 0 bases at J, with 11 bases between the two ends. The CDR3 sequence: CASSLLGASSYNEQFF. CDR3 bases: TGTGCCAGCAGCTTATTAGGGGCTAGCTCCTACAATGAGCAGTTCTTC.

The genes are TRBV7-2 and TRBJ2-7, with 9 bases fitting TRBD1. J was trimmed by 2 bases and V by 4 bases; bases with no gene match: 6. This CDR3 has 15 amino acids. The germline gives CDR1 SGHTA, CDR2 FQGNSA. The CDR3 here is CASSWPRDRAYEQYF. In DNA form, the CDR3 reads TGTGCCAGCAGCTGGCCCCGGGACAGGGCCTACGAGCAGTACTTC.

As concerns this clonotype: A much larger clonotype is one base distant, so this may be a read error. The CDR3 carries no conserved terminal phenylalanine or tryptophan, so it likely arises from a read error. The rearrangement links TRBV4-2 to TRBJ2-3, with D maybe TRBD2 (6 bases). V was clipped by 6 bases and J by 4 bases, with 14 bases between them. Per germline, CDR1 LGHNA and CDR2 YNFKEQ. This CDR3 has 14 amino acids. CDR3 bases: TGTGCCAGCAGAAGGGAGGTGAACGCAGATACGCAGTATTTA. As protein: CASRREVNADTQYL.

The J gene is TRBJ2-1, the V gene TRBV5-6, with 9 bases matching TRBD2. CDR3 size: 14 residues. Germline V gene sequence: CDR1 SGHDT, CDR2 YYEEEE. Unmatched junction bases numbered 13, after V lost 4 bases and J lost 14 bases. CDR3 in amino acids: CASSRGLADWHEFF. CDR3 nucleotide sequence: TGTGCCAGCAGCCGGGGACTAGCCGATTGGCATGAGTTCTTC.

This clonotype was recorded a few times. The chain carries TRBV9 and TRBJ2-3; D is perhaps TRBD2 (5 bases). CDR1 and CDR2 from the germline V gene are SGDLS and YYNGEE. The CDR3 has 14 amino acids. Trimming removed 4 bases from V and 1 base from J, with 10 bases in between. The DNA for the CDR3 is TGTGCCAGCAGCTCCCGTAGCGGCACAGATACGCAGTATTTT. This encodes CASSSRSGTDTQYF.

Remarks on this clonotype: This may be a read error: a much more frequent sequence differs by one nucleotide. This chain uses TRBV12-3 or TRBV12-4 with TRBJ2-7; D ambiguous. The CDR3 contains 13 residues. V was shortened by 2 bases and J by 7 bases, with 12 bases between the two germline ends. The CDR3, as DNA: TGTGCCAGCAGTTTAACCGCCGACAATGAGCAGTACTTC. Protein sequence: CASSLTADNEQYF.

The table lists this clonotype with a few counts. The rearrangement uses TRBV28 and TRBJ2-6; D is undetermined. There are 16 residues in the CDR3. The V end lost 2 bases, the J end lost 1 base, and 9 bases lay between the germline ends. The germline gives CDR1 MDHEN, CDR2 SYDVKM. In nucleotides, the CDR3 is TGTGCCAGCAGTTTAACGGAGAGGTCTGGGGCCAACGTCCTGACTTTC. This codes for CASSLTERSGANVLTF.

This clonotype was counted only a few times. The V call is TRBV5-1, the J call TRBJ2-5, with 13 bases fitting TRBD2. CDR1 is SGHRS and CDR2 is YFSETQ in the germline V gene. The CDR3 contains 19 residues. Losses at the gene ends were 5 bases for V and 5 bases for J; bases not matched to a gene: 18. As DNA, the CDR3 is TGCGCCAGCAGATCCGTGTCACCCGGGACTAGCGGGATTGGCGAGACCCAGTACTTC. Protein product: CASRSVSPGTSGIGETQYF.

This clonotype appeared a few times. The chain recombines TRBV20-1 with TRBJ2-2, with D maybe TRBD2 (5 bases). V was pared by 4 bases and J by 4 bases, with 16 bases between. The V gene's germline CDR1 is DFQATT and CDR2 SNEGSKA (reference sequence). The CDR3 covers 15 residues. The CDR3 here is CSAKIGMGFTGELFF. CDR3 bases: TGCAGTGCTAAAATCGGGATGGGTTTCACCGGGGAGCTGTTTTTT.

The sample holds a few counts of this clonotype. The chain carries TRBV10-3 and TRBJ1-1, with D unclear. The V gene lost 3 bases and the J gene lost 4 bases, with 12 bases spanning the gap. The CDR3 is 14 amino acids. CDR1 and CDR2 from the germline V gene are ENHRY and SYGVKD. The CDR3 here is CAISDQIPATEAFF. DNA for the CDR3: TGTGCCATCAGTGACCAGATACCGGCCACTGAAGCTTTCTTT.